This T cell receptor beta chain was captured by sequencing in a study of human T cells and chemical hapten exposure (dated by TCRdb to about 2021). Notes on the research overall: For sensitization, 2% DPC in acetone was applied to an approximately 2 cm by approximately 2 cm area of upper inner arm skin. Patient blood was sampled pre-sensitization (week 0) and at 2, 6 and about 24 weeks after DPC sensitization. For TCR sequencing, blood came from approximately 29 alopecia patients at anywhere from one to four time points (pre-sensitization, 2, 6 and 24 weeks). Patch testing was done on the upper back using Finn chambers containing 0.01% DPC, and results were scored after 6 days according to International Contact Dermatitis Research Group standards. The study tracked peripheral blood TCR repertoire changes in vivo during primary and secondary sensitization to the hapten diphenylcyclopropenone (DPC) in alopecia patients. Most of the patients in the cohort were female, and the cohort covered alopecia areata with under or over 50% scalp involvement, alopecia totalis and alopecia universalis. Patients additionally received weekly therapeutic DPC doses to the scalp throughout the approximately 25-week study period. Libraries were combined into a pool for sequencing, and differences in TCR yield between samples came mainly from small differences in library volumes within the pool.

CDR1 and CDR2, looked up from the germline V gene, are MDHEN and SYDVKM. From cysteine to phenylalanine, the CDR3 is 19 amino acids long. The DNA shown is the 57-base CDR3, in frame from base 1. Library creation used RACE. Sequencing was carried out with a NextSeq 500. During library preparation, unique molecular identifiers were attached to individual cDNA molecules so that TCRs could be counted quantitatively and reproducibly. For every blood RNA sample, sequencing covered both the TCR alpha and TCR beta chains. The original pipeline was this. The median number of TCRs per sample was around 100,000, ranging from about 23,224 to 700,000. The Decombinator software suite was used to annotate V, J and CDR3 in the TCR reads. For PS versus PT1 abundance plots, all samples were subsampled to the same number of TCRs (28,000). Expanded TCRs were defined as absent before sensitization and observed at least eight times at the 2-week time point. The raw public reads went through TCRdb reprocessing: fastp at Q25, MiXCR clone calling, in-frame beta chains kept. Records with the same CDR3 protein are collapsed into one entry carrying the most frequent genes and DNA. TCRdb, not the original authors, processed these V and J calls. Across this sample there are more than 80,000 distinct CDR3 sequences, with roughly an eighth seen only once. The ten largest make up 1.6% of the sample.

Remarks on this clonotype: Its antigen is still unknown. Its ends do not fully match the called genes, so a read error is possible.

General findings and caveats noted by the study authors: A positive correlation was found between the number of PT1 expanded TCRs and patch test score, with significance reached at thresholds 8, 16 and 32 but not 4. Because every patient had alopecia, a presumed autoimmune disease, the patients' immune response might differ from that of healthy individuals. Compared with pre-sensitization or healthy control sets, expanded TCRs formed significantly more large CDR3 similarity clusters, which is consistent with antigen-driven responses. Repeated subsampling changed both the strength of the expansion versus patch-test correlation and the threshold at which that correlation became significant. DPC sensitization did not change how many TCRs were above 1 in 1000 frequency, and no evidence was found of alterations in global repertoire structure.

The sample's time point, from its label and the paper: pre-sensitization, week 0. The treatment or condition label, as the study defines it: therapeutic diphenylcyclopropenone sensitization with weekly scalp DPC. Blood at each patch-test visit was drawn before the patch test was applied. Patients were eligible if aged 18 to 70, diagnosed with alopecia and judged suitable for DPC therapy, and pregnant patients were excluded. Total RNA was isolated from unfractionated whole blood collected in Tempus Blood RNA tubes. The sequence links TRBV28 to TRBJ1-1; the D gene is possibly TRBD1, with 6 bases matching. The sequencing used whole blood, collected in connection with sensitization to the hapten diphenylcyclopropenone (DPC). This receptor was obtained from a woman aged 45-60 years with alopecia areata. Some clones in this sample may be carry-over from other donors' samples. The DNA is as follows: TGTGTCAGCCTATCCTGGGCGGGACAACTCCTACCTTCGAACACTGAAGCTTTCTTT. This codes for CVSLSWAGQLLPSNTEAFF.